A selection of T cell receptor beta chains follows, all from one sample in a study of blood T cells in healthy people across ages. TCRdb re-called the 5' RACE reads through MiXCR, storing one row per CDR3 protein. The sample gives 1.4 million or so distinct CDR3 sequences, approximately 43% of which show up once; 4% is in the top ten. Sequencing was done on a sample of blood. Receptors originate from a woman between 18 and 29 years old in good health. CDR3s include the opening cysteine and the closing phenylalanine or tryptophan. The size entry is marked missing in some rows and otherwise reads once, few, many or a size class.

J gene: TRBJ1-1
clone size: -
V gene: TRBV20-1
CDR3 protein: CSAPAEVGTKAFF

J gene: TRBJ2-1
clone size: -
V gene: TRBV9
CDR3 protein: CASSASGLEQFF

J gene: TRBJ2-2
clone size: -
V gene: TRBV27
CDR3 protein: CASKAGGYTGELFF

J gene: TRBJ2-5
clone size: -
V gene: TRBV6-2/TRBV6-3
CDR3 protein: CASSYAAMRQETQYF

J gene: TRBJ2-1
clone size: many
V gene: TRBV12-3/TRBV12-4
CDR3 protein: CASSLVSGGWNEQFF

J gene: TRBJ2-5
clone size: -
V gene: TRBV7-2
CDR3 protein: CASSTWTEETQYF

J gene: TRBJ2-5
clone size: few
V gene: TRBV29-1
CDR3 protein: CSGEQGQETQYF

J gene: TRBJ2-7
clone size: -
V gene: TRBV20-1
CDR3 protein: CSARDSSAGRTYEQYF

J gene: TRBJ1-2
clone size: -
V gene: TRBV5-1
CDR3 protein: CASSLAQYAGAYGYTF

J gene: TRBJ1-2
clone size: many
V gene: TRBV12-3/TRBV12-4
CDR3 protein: CASSDDRLGSYGYTF

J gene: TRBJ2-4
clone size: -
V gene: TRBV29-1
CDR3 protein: CSVRAGLTNYKQYF

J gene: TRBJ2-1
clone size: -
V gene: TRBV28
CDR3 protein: CASRTFRLAGGYNEQFF

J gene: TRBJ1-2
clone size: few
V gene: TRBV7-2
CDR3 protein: CASSLNRGRRNYGYTF

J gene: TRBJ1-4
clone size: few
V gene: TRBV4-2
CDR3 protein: CASSQGQINEKLFF

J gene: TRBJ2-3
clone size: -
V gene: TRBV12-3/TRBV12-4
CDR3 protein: CASSGESATDTQYF

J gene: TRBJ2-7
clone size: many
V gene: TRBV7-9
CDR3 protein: CASSFRGGEQYF

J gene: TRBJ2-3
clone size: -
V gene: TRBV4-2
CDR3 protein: CASSQDTAGTDTQYF

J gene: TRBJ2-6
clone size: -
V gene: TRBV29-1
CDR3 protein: CSVVASPNVLTF

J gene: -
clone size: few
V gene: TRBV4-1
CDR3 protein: CASSLSYRSSYNEQYF

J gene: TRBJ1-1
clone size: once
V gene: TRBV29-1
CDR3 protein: CSVGMGQGNTEAFF

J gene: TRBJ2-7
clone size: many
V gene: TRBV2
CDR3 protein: CAIGGQGYEQYF

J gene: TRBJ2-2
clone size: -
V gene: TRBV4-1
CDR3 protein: CASSLRDRTNTGELFF